The entry below gives a single T cell receptor beta chain sequence along with its context. Assay used: immunoSEQ multiplex PCR; TCRdb lists only in-frame clones, some missing. Of some 86,000 clones listed, roughly 84% are singletons. Germline V lookup: CDR1 MDHEN, CDR2 SYDVKM. Trimming removed 5 bases at V and 4 bases at J, with 11 bases between. The CDR3 contains 13 residues. This sample was included in a study of blood T cell repertoires in COVID-19. Background on the study: Nucleic acid was either cDNA or gDNA, and it came from T cells, B-cell-depleted T cells, or PBMCs.

The chain has TRBV28 and TRBJ1-2, with D unclear. This receptor was taken from a woman of 80 years or more with active or convalescent COVID-19. Source material: peripheral blood. CDR3 bases: TGTGCCAGCAGTCCCTTCGAGAGCTATGGCTACACCTTC. Residues: CASSPFESYGYTF.